Reported below is one TCR beta chain. What this receptor recognizes is not known. Qualities for individual bases were not recorded, and no much larger clone is one base off. The germline V gene (reference sequence) supplies CDR1 LNHDA and CDR2 SQIVND. V is pared back by 4 bases and J by 1 base, with 11 bases lying between the germline termini. The cysteine opens and the phenylalanine closes a CDR3 of 15 amino acids. Only CDR3 DNA is held: 45 bases, read in frame from base 1. The immunoSEQ Assay, a bias-controlled multiplex PCR, was used to amplify TCRbeta CDR3 regions from genomic DNA. The original pipeline was this. The number of nucleated cells in each sample was estimated from the amplification of reference gene primers within the assay. To quantify the absolute abundance of each unique TCRbeta CDR3 rearrangement, sequence reads were collapsed and filtered. For each sample, productive Simpson clonality was calculated by taking the square root of Simpson's diversity index across productive rearrangements. TCRdb's version of the immuneACCESS table is confined to in-frame rearrangements and falls short of the full clone set. An unresolved V gene accounts for under half of the shortfall where checked; the remainder is of unknown origin. V, J and clone size are taken as reported in that table, and D and trimming were inferred from the DNA itself. In this sample the table shows about 110,000 clones, 89% of which occur a single time. Of the sample, 4.9% is held by the ten largest clones.

This entry comes from a study of blood T cell repertoires in COVID-19 (dated by TCRdb to the early 2020s). Broadly, across the study: The collaborator samples originated in the United States, Italy and Spain and spanned the acute and convalescent phases of COVID-19. The prospective study material was composed of cDNA or gDNA derived from T cells, B-cell-depleted T cells, or PBMCs. Subjects who had been exposed to COVID-19, were actively infected with it, or had recovered from it provided the deeply sampled blood TCRbeta repertoires that made up the dataset. The repertoires were released in a freely available public database meant as a resource for research on the immune response to SARS-CoV-2. Samples came from the ongoing ImmuneRACE study (first 160 participants) plus 1,254 subjects from 6 global collaborators. The sample metadata nearly always contained a de-identified subject ID, COVID-19 status, age in years and sex. Where available, HLA class I and class II types were taken from metadata supplied by the sample provider and were not determined by assay-based typing. The research as a whole found: Clinical and demographic metadata were provided uncurated, with the amount varying by source and participant.

The collaborating institutions used their own protocols to collect whole blood in K2EDTA tubes. For TCRbeta analysis, collaborators shipped samples as frozen whole blood, isolated PBMCs, or DNA extracted from either of those sample types. The clonotype originates from a man in his forties with active or convalescent COVID-19. The chain employs TRBV19 and TRBJ1-5; no confident D gene assignment can be made. The sequenced sample consisted of peripheral blood. The CDR3 region reads CASSRLGQSNQPQHF. The DNA reads TGTGCCAGTAGTAGGCTTGGGCAGAGCAATCAGCCCCAGCATTTT.